This record covers a single TCR beta chain. The target antigen is unknown. Data came from immunoSEQ multiplex PCR; TCRdb stores just in-frame clones and leaves some out. Found here are fewer than 95,000 clones, around 83% of them singletons; the top ten hold roughly 1.9%. This sample is part of a study of PD-L1 blockade in urothelial cancer. On the study more broadly: Patients took up atezolizumab in the mid-2010s at 1,200 mg intravenously every 3 weeks. There were a median of around 140,000 T cells in blood samples. Bladder-origin urothelial cancer in males described most of the roughly 30 patients. Whole-study results and caveats: Below-median pretreatment blood TCR clonality was a predictor of better survival.

Per the germline V gene, CDR1 is KGHSH and CDR2 is LQKENI. The V and J ends lost 3 bases and 4 bases, in that order; junction bases with no gene match: 9. This CDR3 comprises 17 residues. The time point was: pretreatment peripheral blood. The V call is TRBV18, the J call TRBJ2-2; 9 bases map to TRBD1. The TCR comes from a man aged 55 to 70 with urothelial cancer. Sequenced here: PBMCs, sampled around atezolizumab (anti-PD-L1) treatment. The CDR3 loop is CASSPDNRGQVTGELFF. The CDR3 DNA reads TGTGCCAGCTCACCGGACAACAGGGGGCAGGTCACCGGGGAGCTGTTTTTT.